This T cell receptor beta chain comes out of a study of T-cell memory formation after mild COVID-19. Study-wide points: Memory cells collected pre-infection included some clones that later responded, suggesting cross-reactive memory joined. Second-wave clones reaching peak frequency on day 37 lacked confirmed SARS-CoV-2 specificity.

TCRdb re-analysed the 5' RACE reads in MiXCR, keeping a single row per CDR3 protein. The sample contains about 430,000 distinct CDR3 sequences, roughly 18% of which appear only once. This CDR3 comprises 16 residues. From germline, CDR1 is SGHDT and CDR2 YYEEEE. V dropped 3 bases and J dropped 1 base, with 14 bases sitting between them. On this clonotype: What it binds is not known.

The clonotype originates from a man younger than 35 who had mild COVID-19 (a few samples of this study predate the infection). Cell type and time point are not known. The chain joins TRBV5-6 to TRBJ1-5; TRBD1 is a possible D gene (6 bases). The sample was PBMCs or a T cell subset sorted from them (not recorded which). The CDR3 spells CASSSQGPWSNQPQHF. CDR3 DNA sequence: TGTGCCAGCAGCTCTCAGGGGCCGTGGAGCAATCAGCCCCAGCATTTT. Supplemented by reference TRBV5-6 and TRBJ1-5, the full variable domain reads DAGVTQSPTHLIKTRGQQVTLRCSPKSGHDTVSWYQQALGQGPQFIFQYYEEEERQRGNFPDRFSGHQFPNYSSELNVNALLLGDSALYLCASSSQGPWSNQPQHFGDGTRLSIL.